This T cell receptor (beta chain) derives from a study of blood T cell repertoires in COVID-19. In the study overall: From T cells, B-cell-depleted T cells, or PBMCs came the material, which was cDNA or gDNA.

Germline CDR1 reads LNHDA; CDR2 reads SQIVND (reference sequence). The V gene end was trimmed by 5 bases and the J gene end by 4 bases; junction bases not matched to a gene: 7. This CDR3 is built from 15 residues. Here immunoSEQ multiplex PCR was the method, and the copy in TCRdb shows in-frame clones only, minus some. In the table there are about 150,000 clones, roughly nine tenths of which are singletons. Material: peripheral blood. The chain carries TRBV19 and TRBJ2-3; 9 bases fit TRBD2. The sequence derives from a man over 45 with acute or convalescent COVID-19. CDR3: CASSPVAGEADTQYF. Here the CDR3 DNA reads TGTGCCAGTAGTCCTGTAGCGGGAGAGGCAGATACGCAGTATTTT.